This is a list of T cell receptor beta chains from one sample in a study of blood T cell repertoires in COVID-19. Profiling relied on immunoSEQ multiplex PCR, and the TCRdb table lists in-frame clones only, not all of them. This repertoire shows 250,000 to 300,000 clones, more than 65% found once; its top ten account for 3.1%. Sequencing input: peripheral blood. The receptors come from a woman aged 18 to 35 with acute or convalescent COVID-19. The CDR3 runs from the conserved cysteine through the conserved F or W. Fields, in order: V gene, D gene, clone size, J gene, CDR3 DNA, CDR3 protein. A D gene is named only where the DNA matches it firmly. Some rows mark clone size as missing; the rest say once, few, many or name a class of expanded clone.

TRBV18	-	few	TRBJ2-7	TGTGCCAGCTCACCACCGGGAGGCTCTGATGAGCAGTACTTC	CASSPPGGSDEQYF
TRBV27	-	-	TRBJ2-7	TGTGCCAGCAGTTTTGGGAGAGCCTACGAGCAGTACTTC	CASSFGRAYEQYF
TRBV2	TRBD2	once	TRBJ2-7	TGTGCCAGCAGTGAAGGGGCTAGCGGGAGTTCCTACGAGCAGTACTTC	CASSEGASGSSYEQYF
TRBV5-1	TRBD1	-	TRBJ2-7	TGCGCCAGCAGCTTGGAGGACAGGGATTCGGCCTACGAGCAGTACTTC	CASSLEDRDSAYEQYF
TRBV7-2	-	-	TRBJ1-4	TGTGCCAGCGCTGTCAGGGTCGGTAATGAAAAACTGTTTTTT	CASAVRVGNEKLFF
TRBV6-5	TRBD1	-	TRBJ1-1	TGTGCCAGCAGTTTCGTCAGGGGGCGGACTGAAGCTTTCTTT	CASSFVRGRTEAFF
TRBV6-5	TRBD1	-	TRBJ2-7	TGTGCCAGCAGTTTCAACAGGGGGCCCTCCTACGAGCAGTACTTC	CASSFNRGPSYEQYF
TRBV19	TRBD1	few	TRBJ1-3	TGTGCCAGTAGTATCATTGGACAGGGCCCCTCTGGAAACACCATATATTTT	CASSIIGQGPSGNTIYF
TRBV11-2	TRBD2	-	TRBJ2-7	TGTGCCAGCAGCGTACTAGCGGCGGGCTCCTACGAGCAGTACTTC	CASSVLAAGSYEQYF
TRBV5-6	-	-	TRBJ2-5	TGTGCCAGCAGCTTTCTGGAGACCCAGTACTTC	CASSFLETQYF
TRBV4-3	-	-	TRBJ2-7	TGCGCCAGCAGCCAAGGGAGCGGATACGAGCAGTACTTC	CASSQGSGYEQYF
TRBV24-1	TRBD1	few	TRBJ2-1	TGTGCCACCAGTGATCCGGGACAGGGATGGAATGAGCAGTTCTTC	CATSDPGQGWNEQFF
TRBV7-9	TRBD1	-	TRBJ1-1	TGTGCCAGCAGCTTGCGACAGGGCGGTGAGTTGACTGAAGCTTTCTTT	CASSLRQGGELTEAFF
TRBV3-1/TRBV3-2	-	-	TRBJ2-1	TGTGCCAGCAGCCAAGATCTAGCGAGCAATGAGCAGTTCTTC	CASSQDLASNEQFF
TRBV18	TRBD2	-	TRBJ2-1	TGTGCCAGCTCGCCCGCGGGAGTTGACAATGAGCAGTTCTTC	CASSPAGVDNEQFF
TRBV11-2	TRBD2	few	TRBJ2-1	TGTGCCAGCAGCAAAACTAGCGGGAGGTTGAGTGAGCAGTTCTTC	CASSKTSGRLSEQFF
TRBV3-1/TRBV3-2	TRBD1	-	TRBJ1-5	TGTGCCAGCAGCCGCGGACAGGGAAATCAGCCCCAGCATTTT	CASSRGQGNQPQHF
TRBV19	TRBD1	-	TRBJ2-5	TGTGCCAGTAGTTCCCGGACAGGGGTGCGAGAGACCCAGTACTTC	CASSSRTGVRETQYF
TRBV10-1	-	-	TRBJ2-7	TGCGCCAGCAGGGGCGGGGACTGCTCCTACGAGCAGTACTTC	CASRGGDCSYEQYF
TRBV5-1	TRBD2	-	TRBJ2-1	TGCGCCAGCAGCCCCGGACTAGCGTCTTACAATGAGCAGTTCTTC	CASSPGLASYNEQFF